This TCR beta chain is drawn from a study of cytomegalovirus exposure and HLA in healthy donors. A remark on this clone: The antigen is not known.

13 Jbeta primers and 60 Vbeta primers were used for the PCR. The table came from immunoSEQ multiplex PCR; TCRdb's copy has only in-frame clones and leaves some out. The sample holds roughly 100,000 clones, roughly 79% seen once. General study findings and limits: High specificity and sensitivity for cytomegalovirus status were reported for the classifier. The study flagged some 180 TCR beta chains as cytomegalovirus-associated.

There are 16 residues in the CDR3. V shed 4 bases, J shed 3 bases, and the junction held 8 bases outside the gene matches. Germline CDR1 reads MNHNY; CDR2 reads SVGAGI (reference sequence). The sample consisted of PBMCs. The TCR was taken from a man aged 40-55 years in good health and CMV-seronegative. The genes are TRBV6-6 and TRBJ2-1; 8 nucleotides line up with TRBD2. As DNA, the CDR3 is TGTGCCAGCAGTTTACTCACTAGCGGCTACTACAATGAGCAGTTCTTC. Protein: CASSLLTSGYYNEQFF.